Listed below are T cell receptor beta chains from one sample, sequenced in a study of metastatic and nonmetastatic thyroid tumors. TCRdb re-clonotyped the PCR reads via MiXCR. Among several thousand clones listed, 25% to 30% were seen once. The sequenced sample consisted of tumor tissue. The receptors stem from a male donor with papillary thyroid cancer or a benign thyroid nodule (not recorded which). Some clones in this sample may be carry-over from other donors' samples. Both conserved end residues are part of each CDR3. The D gene is left open where the match is weak. Only some rows state a clone size, as once, few, many or a class for expanded clones.

clone size | D gene | J gene | V gene | CDR3 protein | CDR3 DNA
few | TRBD2 | TRBJ2-5 | TRBV27 | CASSFISGRPLQETQYF | TGTGCCAGCAGTTTCATTAGCGGGAGGCCCCTACAAGAGACCCAGTACTTC
NA | TRBD2 | TRBJ2-7 | TRBV28 | CASSPTLTSGSHEQYF | TGTGCCAGCAGCCCAACTCTAACTAGCGGGAGTCACGAGCAGTACTTC
many | NA | TRBJ2-7 | TRBV5-6 | CASSLGVLGDGYF | TGTGCCAGCAGCTTGGGGGTGCTGGGGGACGGTTACTTC
few | TRBD2 | TRBJ2-5 | TRBV6-2/TRBV6-3 | CASSRLAGGETQYF | TGTGCCAGCAGTCGACTAGCGGGAGGAGAGACCCAGTACTTC
few | TRBD1 | TRBJ1-1 | TRBV10-3 | CAIMGQQNTEAFF | TGTGCCATCATGGGACAGCAGAACACTGAAGCTTTCTTT
NA | TRBD2 | TRBJ2-7 | TRBV6-1 | CASSSGLAGGHEQYF | TGTGCCAGCAGTTCAGGACTAGCGGGAGGTCACGAGCAGTACTTC
few | NA | TRBJ1-2 | TRBV6-1 | CASSEAGAYYCYTF | TGTGCCAGCAGTGAGGCAGGGGCCTACTATTGCTACACCTTC
few | NA | TRBJ2-1 | TRBV27 | CASSFNSYNEQFF | TGTGCCAGCAGTTTTAACTCCTACAATGAGCAGTTCTTC
few | NA | TRBJ2-7 | TRBV28 | CASSHRESGNYEQYF | TGTGCCAGCAGCCACAGGGAGAGCGGGAACTACGAGCAGTACTTC
many | NA | TRBJ2-1 | TRBV6-2/TRBV6-3 | CASRNLNSYNEQFF | TGTGCCAGCAGGAACCTTAACTCCTACAATGAGCAGTTCTTC
many | TRBD2 | TRBJ2-7 | TRBV6-2/TRBV6-3 | CASSSSGRSGEQYF | TGTGCCAGCAGTTCTAGCGGGAGAAGTGGCGAGCAGTACTTC
few | TRBD2 | TRBJ2-1 | TRBV28 | CASSGGVRNEQFF | TGTGCCAGCAGTGGGGGGGTCCGGAATGAGCAGTTCTTC
NA | NA | TRBJ1-2 | TRBV9 | CASSVASNYGYTF | TGTGCCAGCAGCGTAGCCAGTAACTATGGCTACACCTTC
NA | NA | TRBJ2-1 | TRBV6-1 | CASSEMGNEQFF | TGTGCCAGCAGTGAAATGGGCAATGAGCAGTTCTTC
NA | TRBD1 | TRBJ1-6 | TRBV19 | CASSADRGYNSPLHF | TGTGCCAGTAGTGCCGACAGGGGCTATAATTCACCCCTCCACTTT
many | NA | TRBJ1-4 | TRBV19 | CASSSPRKEKLFF | TGTGCCAGTAGTTCTCCCCGTAAGGAAAAACTGTTTTTT
many | TRBD1 | TRBJ2-5 | TRBV7-9 | CASQGQGQETQYF | TGTGCCAGCCAGGGACAGGGCCAAGAGACCCAGTACTTC
NA | NA | TRBJ2-1 | TRBV2 | CASTVLATNEQFF | TGTGCCAGCACGGTCCTAGCCACCAATGAGCAGTTCTTC
NA | TRBD2 | TRBJ2-1 | TRBV6-1 | CAPKGLACGEQFF | TGTGCCCCCAAGGGACTAGCGTGCGGTGAGCAGTTCTTC
NA | NA | TRBJ1-2 | TRBV7-9 | CASSPGGSLGYGYTF | TGTGCCAGCAGCCCTGGGGGGTCACTGGGCTATGGCTACACCTTC
NA | NA | TRBJ2-7 | TRBV7-2 | CASSLGPREQYF | TGTGCCAGCAGCTTAGGACCCCGCGAGCAGTACTTC
medium-sized | NA | TRBJ1-1 | TRBV20-1 | CSARESRGYEAFF | TGCAGTGCTAGGGAGTCACGGGGGTATGAAGCTTTCTTT
NA | NA | TRBJ1-4 | TRBV6-1 | CASREPGTNEKLFF | TGTGCCAGCAGGGAACCCGGGACGAATGAAAAACTGTTTTTT
NA | NA | TRBJ1-1 | TRBV20-1 | CSANSPRRPNPEAFF | TGCAGTGCAAACTCCCCGCGGAGACCCAATCCTGAAGCTTTCTTT
medium-sized | TRBD1 | TRBJ1-5 | TRBV28 | CASSLSGTGVSRQPQHF | TGTGCCAGCAGCCTATCCGGGACAGGGGTATCTCGTCAGCCCCAGCATTTT
NA | NA | TRBJ2-1 | TRBV12-3/TRBV12-4 | CASSYSLTGVNNEQFF | TGTGCCAGCAGTTACTCACTAACGGGAGTAAACAATGAGCAGTTCTTC
NA | NA | TRBJ2-7 | TRBV25-1 | CASSPRGGVSYEQYF | TGTGCCAGCAGCCCCCGCGGAGGGGTCTCCTACGAGCAGTACTTC
medium-sized | NA | TRBJ2-3 | TRBV7-2 | CASSLVVPRNTDTQYF | TGTGCCAGCAGCTTAGTAGTACCACGAAACACAGATACGCAGTATTTT
many | TRBD2 | TRBJ2-5 | TRBV4-1 | CASTTTASGSWETQYF | TGCGCCAGCACCACCACTGCTAGCGGGAGTTGGGAGACCCAGTACTTC
NA | TRBD2 | TRBJ2-3 | TRBV11-2 | CASTLDVAGGVDTQYF | TGTGCCAGCACTCTTGACGTGGCGGGAGGAGTGGATACGCAGTATTTT
NA | NA | TRBJ1-3 | TRBV6-2/TRBV6-3 | CASSYQVSGNTIYF | TGTGCCAGCAGTTACCAGGTCTCTGGAAACACCATATATTTT
few | NA | TRBJ2-6 | TRBV28 | CASSYEGLLHYSGANVLTF | TGTGCCAGCAGTTATGAGGGGTTACTCCATTACTCTGGGGCCAACGTCCTGACTTTC
few | NA | TRBJ2-3 | TRBV20-1 | CSARDGLGGGGSDTQYF | TGCAGTGCTAGAGATGGATTGGGTGGAGGTGGAAGTGATACGCAGTATTTT
few | TRBD1 | TRBJ1-4 | TRBV18 | CASSPGQGEKLFF | TGTGCCAGCTCTCCGGGACAGGGCGAAAAACTGTTTTTT
NA | TRBD2 | TRBJ2-1 | TRBV20-1 | CSAPTSGSNEQFF | TGCAGTGCCCCGACTAGCGGGAGCAATGAGCAGTTCTTC
NA | NA | TRBJ1-6 | TRBV30 | CAWSDGHVGSPLHF | TGTGCCTGGAGTGATGGGCACGTAGGTTCACCCCTCCACTTT
NA | TRBD1 | TRBJ1-5 | TRBV6-1 | CASRGTGYQPQHF | TGTGCCAGCAGGGGGACAGGATATCAGCCCCAGCATTTT
NA | NA | TRBJ1-1 | TRBV6-6 | CASSYGGRGTEAFF | TGTGCCAGCAGTTACGGGGGCAGGGGCACTGAAGCTTTCTTT
medium-sized | TRBD2 | TRBJ2-5 | TRBV28 | CASSLGGSGGQETQYF | TGTGCCAGCAGTTTGGGAGGTAGCGGGGGACAAGAGACCCAGTACTTC
NA | TRBD1 | TRBJ1-1 | TRBV30 | CAWRGQGFRTEAFF | TGTGCCTGGAGGGGACAGGGCTTTCGGACTGAAGCTTTCTTT
NA | TRBD1 | TRBJ2-5 | TRBV11-1 | CASSSDNEQGGRDQETQYF | TGTGCCAGCAGCTCAGATAACGAGCAAGGGGGCCGTGACCAAGAGACCCAGTACTTC
few | NA | TRBJ2-1 | TRBV6-1 | CASSPRRLYNEQFF | TGTGCCAGCAGTCCCCGGCGTCTCTACAATGAGCAGTTCTTC
NA | NA | TRBJ2-2 | TRBV6-1 | CASSEGHRESGELFF | TGTGCCAGCAGTGAAGGACATAGGGAATCCGGGGAGCTGTTTTTT
NA | TRBD2 | TRBJ2-1 | TRBV20-1 | CSASSSGSLHEQFF | TGCAGTGCTAGCTCTAGCGGGAGTCTCCATGAGCAGTTCTTC
many | NA | TRBJ2-5 | TRBV20-1 | CSANTVGGQETQYF | TGCAGTGCCAACACTGTGGGGGGCCAAGAGACCCAGTACTTC
few | NA | TRBJ2-2 | TRBV19 | CASSIVGGTGELFF | TGTGCCAGTAGTATAGTCGGGGGTACCGGGGAGCTGTTTTTT
NA | NA | TRBJ1-1 | TRBV20-1 | CSASIQTTQAFF | TGCAGTGCTAGTATACAGACCACTCAAGCTTTCTTT
NA | NA | TRBJ2-7 | TRBV6-1 | CASSERGAGSYEQYF | TGTGCCAGCAGTGAAAGGGGGGCAGGATCTTACGAGCAGTACTTC
NA | TRBD1 | TRBJ1-2 | TRBV20-1 | CSARVGTAQGYTF | TGCAGTGCTAGAGTGGGGACAGCTCAAGGCTACACCTTC
NA | NA | TRBJ2-3 | TRBV11-2 | CASSQTSGQSITGQYF | TGTGCCAGCAGCCAAACATCGGGGCAGTCCATTACGGGGCAGTATTTT
medium-sized | NA | TRBJ2-6 | TRBV28 | CASSPSPVSVLTF | TGTGCCAGCAGTCCCTCCCCAGTTAGCGTCCTGACTTTC
few | NA | TRBJ2-3 | TRBV9 | CASRGQTDTQYF | TGTGCCAGCAGAGGACAGACAGATACGCAGTATTTT
NA | TRBD2 | TRBJ2-5 | TRBV12-3/TRBV12-4 | CASRAGNRETQYF | TGTGCCTCTCGAGCGGGAAACCGGGAGACCCAGTACTTC
NA | NA | TRBJ1-1 | TRBV5-1 | CASSSRDEGVNTEAFF | TGCGCCAGCAGCTCCCGGGACGAAGGGGTGAACACTGAAGCTTTCTTT
few | TRBD2 | TRBJ2-1 | TRBV6-1 | CASRGTSGMSYNEQFF | TGTGCCAGCAGAGGGACTAGCGGGATGTCCTACAATGAGCAGTTCTTC
NA | NA | TRBJ2-3 | TRBV6-1 | CASSLFHRTTDTQYF | TGTGCCAGCAGCCTCTTTCACAGAACCACAGATACGCAGTATTTT
many | NA | TRBJ2-5 | TRBV7-9 | CASSTGQPYQETQYF | TGTGCCAGCAGTACAGGACAGCCGTACCAAGAGACCCAGTACTTC